The T cell receptor (beta chain) under discussion was sequenced for a study of cytomegalovirus exposure and HLA in healthy donors. Broader study findings: Exclusion applied to some V segments, including TRBV6-2 and TRBV6-3, as they were indistinguishable. A list of roughly 160 TCR beta chains associated with cytomegalovirus was given. Among CMV-associated TCR beta chains, most appeared HLA-restricted in a later analysis. Later analysis suggested links between common viral pathogens and several top significant clusters.

As regards this clone: Antigen: not known.

The junction had 11 bases not matched to a gene; V was cut back by 0 bases and J by 4 bases. This CDR3 has 20 residues. Germline loops: CDR1 SGHAT, CDR2 FQNNGV. The PCR had 60 Vbeta and 13 Jbeta primers. Using immunoSEQ multiplex PCR, the repertoire was profiled, and TCRdb retains in-frame clones only, with some absent. This repertoire shows 170,000 or so clones, over 70% found once; its top ten account for about 1.5%. The sequenced material came from PBMCs. This chain links TRBV11-2 with TRBJ2-1; 14 bases line up with TRBD2. The sequence derives from a woman aged 25 to 45 in good health and CMV-seropositive. The CDR3 sequence is CASSLDLRLAGGPSYNEQFF. The CDR3 region has the DNA TGTGCCAGCAGCTTAGATCTAAGACTAGCGGGAGGGCCTTCGTACAATGAGCAGTTCTTC. The full variable domain, its missing parts supplied by reference TRBV11-2 and TRBJ2-1, is EAGVAQSPRYKIIEKRQSVAFWCNPISGHATLYWYQQILGQGPKLLIQFQNNGVVDDSQLPKDRFSAERLKGVDSTLKIQPAKLEDSAVYLCASSLDLRLAGGPSYNEQFFGPGTRLTVL.